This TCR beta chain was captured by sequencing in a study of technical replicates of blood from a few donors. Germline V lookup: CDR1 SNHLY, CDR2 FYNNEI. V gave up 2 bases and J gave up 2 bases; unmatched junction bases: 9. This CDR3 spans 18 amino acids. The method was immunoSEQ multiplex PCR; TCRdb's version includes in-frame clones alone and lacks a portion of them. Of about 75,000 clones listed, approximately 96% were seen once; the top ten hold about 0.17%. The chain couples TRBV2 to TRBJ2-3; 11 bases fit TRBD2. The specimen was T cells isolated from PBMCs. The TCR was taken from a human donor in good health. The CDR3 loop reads CASSEPPRLAGNTDTQYF. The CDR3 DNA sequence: TGTGCCAGCAGTGAACCGCCTCGACTAGCGGGGAACACAGATACGCAGTATTTT.